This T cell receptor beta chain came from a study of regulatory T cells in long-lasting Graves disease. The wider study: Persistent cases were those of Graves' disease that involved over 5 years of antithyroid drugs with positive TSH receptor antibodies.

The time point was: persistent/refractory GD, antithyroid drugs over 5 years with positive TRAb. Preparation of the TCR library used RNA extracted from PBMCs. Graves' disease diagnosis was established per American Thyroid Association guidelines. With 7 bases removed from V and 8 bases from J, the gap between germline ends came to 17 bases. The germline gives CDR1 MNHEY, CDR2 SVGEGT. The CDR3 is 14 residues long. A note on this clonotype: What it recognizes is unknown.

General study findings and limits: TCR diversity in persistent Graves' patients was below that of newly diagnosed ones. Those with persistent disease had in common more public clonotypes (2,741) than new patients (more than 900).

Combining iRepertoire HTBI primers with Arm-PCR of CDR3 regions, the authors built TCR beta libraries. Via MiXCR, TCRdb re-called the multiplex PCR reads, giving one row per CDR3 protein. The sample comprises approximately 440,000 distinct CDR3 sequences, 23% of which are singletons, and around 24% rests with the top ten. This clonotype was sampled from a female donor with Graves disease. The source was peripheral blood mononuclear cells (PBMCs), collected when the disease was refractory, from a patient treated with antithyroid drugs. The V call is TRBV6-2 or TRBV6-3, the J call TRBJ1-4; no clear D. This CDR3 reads CASTRTSGSEKLFF. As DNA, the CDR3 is TGTGCCAGCACCCGGACTTCCGGGTCCGAAAAACTGTTTTTT.